The TCR beta chain described here comes from a study of T-cell memory formation after mild COVID-19. Trimming removed 4 bases at V and 1 base at J, with 7 bases between. The CDR3 consists of 12 residues. CDR1 and CDR2 from the germline V gene are SQVTM and ANQGSEA. Only one count was recorded for this clonotype. What it recognizes is unknown. TCRdb re-derived calls from the 5' RACE reads in MiXCR, one entry per CDR3 protein. The table has about 160,000 distinct CDR3 sequences, roughly 28% seen once; the top ten hold 12%. Study-level points and caveats: The study detected some responding clones in pre-infection memory, suggesting cross-reactive memory joined.

The source of this sequence is an adult woman who had mild COVID-19 (a few samples of this study predate the infection). Cell type and time point are not known. The chain couples TRBV29-1 to TRBJ1-1; D is unclear. Sequencing input: PBMCs or a T cell subset sorted from them (not recorded which). CDR3 nucleotide sequence: TGCAGCGTTGGACTGACGAACACTGAAGCTTTCTTT. This codes for CSVGLTNTEAFF.